This TCR beta chain is from a study of T cell changes during pregnancy in multiple sclerosis. Per the germline V gene, CDR1 is MGHDK and CDR2 is SYGVNS. Germline trimming cut 3 bases from V and 5 bases from J; bases unmatched to any gene: 3. This CDR3 region has 13 residues. Assay used: immunoSEQ multiplex PCR; TCRdb lists only in-frame clones, some missing. The table records approximately 70,000 clones, 92% of them present only once. The TCR sequence derives from a female donor in good health, enrolled as a control in a pregnancy study. Source: peripheral blood, taken in the second trimester of pregnancy. This chain uses TRBV25-1 with TRBJ1-2; 7 positions match TRBD1. CDR3 amino acids: CASSDPGQYGYTF. The CDR3 nucleotides read TGTGCCAGCAGTGATCCGGGACAGTATGGCTACACCTTC.